This T cell receptor (beta chain) was recorded in a study of radiation and T cells in renal cell carcinoma. This table comes from immunoSEQ multiplex PCR, and its TCRdb copy is limited to in-frame clones, with some not included. The data hold 140,000 or so clones, with roughly 88% observed a single time. Noted time point: baseline pretreatment blood. Specified treatment: 15 Gy SBRT to primary tumor, nephrectomy 4 weeks later. The CDR3 sequence is 16 residues long. The sequence was collected from a woman in her forties or fifties with renal cell carcinoma. The chain couples TRBV21-1 to TRBJ1-6; the table's D call, TRBD1, has no DNA check behind it. TRBV21-1 is a pseudogene locus. Sample: blood, taken from a patient whose treatment included radiotherapy and nephrectomy. The chain's CDR3 is CASSALTGGYNSPLHF. CDR3 in DNA: TGTGCCAGCAGCGCGCTGACAGGGGGATATAATTCACCCCTCCACTTT.